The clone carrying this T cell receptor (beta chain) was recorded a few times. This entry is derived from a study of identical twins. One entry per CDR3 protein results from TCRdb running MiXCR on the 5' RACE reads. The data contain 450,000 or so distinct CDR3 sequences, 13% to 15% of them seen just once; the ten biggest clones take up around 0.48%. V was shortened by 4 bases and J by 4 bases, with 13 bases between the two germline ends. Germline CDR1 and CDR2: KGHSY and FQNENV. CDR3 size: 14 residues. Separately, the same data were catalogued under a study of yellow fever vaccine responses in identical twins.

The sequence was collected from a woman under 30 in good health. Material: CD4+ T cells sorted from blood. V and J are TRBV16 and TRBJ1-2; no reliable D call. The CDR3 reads CASSPSTGSYGYTF. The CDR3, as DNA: TGTGCCAGCAGCCCCTCGACGGGGTCCTATGGCTACACCTTC.